These T cell receptor beta chains were read from a single sample in a study of CD8 T cells in ankylosing spondylitis. TCRdb processed the 5' RACE reads anew with MiXCR; each CDR3 protein has one entry. This table holds 300,000 to 400,000 distinct CDR3 sequences, about 15% found once. The source material was blood, either unsorted or a sorted T cell fraction (not recorded which). The source is a male donor with ankylosing spondylitis or in good health (not recorded which). CDR3s include the opening cysteine and the closing phenylalanine or tryptophan. A D gene is named only where the DNA matches it firmly. Where a row states a size, it is once, few, many or the class of an expanded clone; other rows omit it.

15,.,.,TRBJ1-1,TRBV5-6,CASSLGTGANAEAFF,TGTGCCAGCAGCTTAGGGACGGGGGCGAATGCGGAAGCTTTCTTT
16,TRBD2,.,TRBJ2-1,TRBV20-1,CSARDASGRSYNEQFF,TGCAGTGCTAGAGATGCCAGCGGGAGATCCTACAATGAGCAGTTCTTC
13,.,.,TRBJ1-1,TRBV5-1,CASTPSGYTEAFF,TGCGCCAGCACCCCCTCGGGGTACACTGAAGCTTTCTTT
17,.,.,TRBJ1-4,TRBV5-1,CASSERGGHTTNEKLFF,TGCGCCAGTTCGGAGCGAGGGGGGCATACAACTAATGAAAAACTGTTTTTT
15,TRBD2,few,TRBJ2-7,TRBV9,CASSPTAGLLYEQYF,TGTGCCAGCAGCCCGACGGCGGGACTACTCTACGAGCAGTACTTC
15,.,few,TRBJ2-7,TRBV5-1,CASSLEVGIINEQYF,TGCGCCAGCAGCTTGGAGGTGGGAATCATCAACGAGCAGTACTTC
13,.,few,TRBJ1-1,TRBV3-1,CASGGSMNTEAFF,TGTGCCAGCGGGGGTTCCATGAACACTGAAGCTTTCTTT
14,TRBD1,few,TRBJ1-1,TRBV7-8,CASSLGTAHIEAFF,TGTGCCAGCAGCCTTGGGACAGCTCATATTGAAGCTTTCTTT
13,.,.,TRBJ2-1,TRBV3-1,CASSTSARNEQFF,TGTGCCAGCAGCACCTCTGCCCGGAATGAGCAGTTCTTC
13,.,.,TRBJ2-1,TRBV3-1,CASSQYPRGEQFF,TGTGCCAGCAGCCAGTATCCACGGGGTGAGCAGTTCTTC
13,.,few,TRBJ2-7,TRBV27,CASQAFGEYEQYF,TGTGCCAGTCAGGCCTTCGGGGAGTACGAGCAGTACTTC
14,.,many,TRBJ1-2,TRBV29-1,CSVEDGQGIYGYTF,TGCAGCGTTGAAGACGGCCAGGGGATCTATGGCTACACCTTC
12,TRBD1,few,TRBJ2-1,TRBV2,CASAGQGNEQFF,TGTGCCAGCGCCGGACAGGGCAATGAGCAGTTCTTC
13,.,few,TRBJ1-1,TRBV10-3,CAIRGAQNTEAFF,TGTGCCATCAGGGGGGCACAGAACACTGAAGCTTTCTTT
13,.,few,TRBJ2-5,TRBV7-9,CASSWGLQETQYF,TGTGCCAGCAGCTGGGGACTCCAAGAGACCCAGTACTTC
14,TRBD1,few,TRBJ2-7,TRBV29-1,CSASEGQGALEQYF,TGCAGCGCCTCGGAGGGACAGGGGGCGTTGGAGCAGTACTTC
15,TRBD1,few,TRBJ2-7,TRBV5-1,CASSLDQGAWDEQYF,TGCGCCAGCAGCTTGGACCAGGGGGCTTGGGACGAGCAGTACTTC
14,.,few,TRBJ2-1,TRBV14,CASSHTGSGNEQFF,TGTGCCAGCAGCCACACAGGGTCCGGCAATGAGCAGTTCTTC
14,TRBD1,.,TRBJ1-2,TRBV19,CASTRRGLNYGYTF,TGTGCCAGTACCAGGAGGGGGCTTAACTATGGCTACACCTTC
20,.,.,TRBJ2-4,TRBV6-2/TRBV6-3,CASSPAPGRFNIVAKNIQYF,TGTGCCAGCAGCCCTGCCCCCGGGAGATTCAATATAGTAGCCAAAAACATTCAGTACTTC
15,.,.,TRBJ1-5,TRBV6-1,CASAFSTVGNQPQHF,TGTGCCAGCGCGTTTTCGACAGTGGGCAATCAGCCCCAGCATTTT
16,.,.,TRBJ2-1,TRBV7-9,CASSEGTLISYNEQFF,TGTGCCAGCAGCGAGGGGACCCTTATCTCCTACAATGAGCAGTTCTTC
12,.,.,TRBJ2-2,TRBV20-1,CSARWLTGELFF,TGCAGTGCTAGGTGGCTGACCGGGGAGCTGTTTTTT
12,.,.,TRBJ1-6,TRBV7-2,CASTIRNSPLHF,TGTGCCAGCACTATCAGGAATTCACCCCTCCACTTT
11,.,.,TRBJ1-1,TRBV5-1,CASSLGSTAFF,TGCGCCAGCAGCTTGGGGTCGACGGCTTTCTTT